This TCR beta chain was profiled in a study of beta chain features in type 1 diabetes. Study-wide background: Patients looked much like healthy donors when it came to age, gender and cell yields.

This clone was seen only a few times. What it binds is not known. What was sequenced were expressed TCRB transcripts, since all of the isolated RNA had been reverse transcribed. About 3.57 million reads, on average, came from each naive, central memory and regulatory T cell sample. Assay: immunoSEQ multiplex PCR; the TCRdb copy retains only in-frame clones and omits some. Among 600,000 to 700,000 clones listed, roughly 12% were seen once. Germline CDR1 is SGHTA and CDR2 is FQGNSA. The CDR3 totals 16 residues. The V and J ends lost 3 bases and 4 bases respectively, with 16 bases between them. Study findings and constraints: Moderately but significantly shorter TCRB CDR3s were found in Type 1 diabetes patients in all four CD4+ subsets.

The TCR originated in a man aged 25 to 40 with type 1 diabetes. The chain links TRBV7-2 to TRBJ2-1, with D tentatively TRBD1 or TRBD2 (5 bases each). Sequences were obtained from naive CD4+ T cells from blood. CDR3 loop: CASSLGTPAVYNEQFF. The CDR3 coding sequence is TGTGCCAGCAGCTTGGGGACGCCAGCTGTATACAATGAGCAGTTCTTC.